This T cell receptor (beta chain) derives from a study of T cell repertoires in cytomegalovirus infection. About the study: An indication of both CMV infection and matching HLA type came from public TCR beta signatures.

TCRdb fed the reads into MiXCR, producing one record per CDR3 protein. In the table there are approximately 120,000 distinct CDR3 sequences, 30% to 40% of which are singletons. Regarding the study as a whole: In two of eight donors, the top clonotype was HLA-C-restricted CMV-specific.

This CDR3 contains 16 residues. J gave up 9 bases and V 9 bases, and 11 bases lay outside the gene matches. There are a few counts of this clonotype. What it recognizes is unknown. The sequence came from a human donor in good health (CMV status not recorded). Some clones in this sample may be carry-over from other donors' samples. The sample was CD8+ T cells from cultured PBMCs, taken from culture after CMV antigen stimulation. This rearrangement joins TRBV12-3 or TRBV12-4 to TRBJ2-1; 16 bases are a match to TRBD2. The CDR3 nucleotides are TGTGCCAGTAAAGGGACTAGCGGGGGGGCTTATGGTGAGCAGTTCTTC. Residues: CASKGTSGGAYGEQFF.